The source of this T cell receptor (beta chain) is a study of neurological immune-mediated disorders. Sequencing of 15-18 subjects in each run yielded over 160 million TCR-beta sequences. TCRdb fed the 5' RACE reads into MiXCR, producing one record per CDR3 protein. In the table there are some 60,000 distinct CDR3 sequences, approximately 11% of which are singletons. Study findings and constraints: Because no CDR3 amino acid sequences were shared across subjects by expanded clones, private repertoires were suggested in all groups.

The sample's time point: longitudinal time-point 1 (baseline). The unsorted libraries were produced from 2 million PBMCs held at -80 C. The V gene lost 2 bases and the J gene lost 5 bases, with 7 bases spanning the gap. The CDR3 runs 13 residues. In germline, CDR1 is MNHEY, CDR2 SMNVEV (reference sequence). This clonotype has at least ten counts. Antigen unknown. The chain is built from TRBV27 and TRBJ1-5; D not certain. The source material was PBMCs. The TCR sequence derives from a male donor with HTLV-1-associated myelopathy (HAM/TSP). Here the CDR3 reads CASSLVWDQPQHF. As DNA, the CDR3 is TGTGCCAGCAGTTTAGTCTGGGATCAGCCCCAGCATTTT.